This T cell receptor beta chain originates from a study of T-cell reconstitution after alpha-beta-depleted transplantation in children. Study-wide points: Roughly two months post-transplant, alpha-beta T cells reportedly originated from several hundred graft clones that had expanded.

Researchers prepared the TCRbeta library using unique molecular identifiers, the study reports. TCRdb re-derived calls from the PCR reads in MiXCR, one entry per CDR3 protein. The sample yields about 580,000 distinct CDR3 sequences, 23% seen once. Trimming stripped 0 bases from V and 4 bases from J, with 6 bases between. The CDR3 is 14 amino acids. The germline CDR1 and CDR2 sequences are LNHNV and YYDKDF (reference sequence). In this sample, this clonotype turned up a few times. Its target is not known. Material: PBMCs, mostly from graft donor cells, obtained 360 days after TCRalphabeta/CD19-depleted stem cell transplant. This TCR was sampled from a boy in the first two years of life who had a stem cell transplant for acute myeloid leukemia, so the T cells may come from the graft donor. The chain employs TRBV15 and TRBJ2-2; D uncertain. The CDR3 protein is CATSRERSTGELFF. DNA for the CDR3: TGTGCCACCAGCAGAGAAAGGAGCACCGGGGAGCTGTTTTTT.